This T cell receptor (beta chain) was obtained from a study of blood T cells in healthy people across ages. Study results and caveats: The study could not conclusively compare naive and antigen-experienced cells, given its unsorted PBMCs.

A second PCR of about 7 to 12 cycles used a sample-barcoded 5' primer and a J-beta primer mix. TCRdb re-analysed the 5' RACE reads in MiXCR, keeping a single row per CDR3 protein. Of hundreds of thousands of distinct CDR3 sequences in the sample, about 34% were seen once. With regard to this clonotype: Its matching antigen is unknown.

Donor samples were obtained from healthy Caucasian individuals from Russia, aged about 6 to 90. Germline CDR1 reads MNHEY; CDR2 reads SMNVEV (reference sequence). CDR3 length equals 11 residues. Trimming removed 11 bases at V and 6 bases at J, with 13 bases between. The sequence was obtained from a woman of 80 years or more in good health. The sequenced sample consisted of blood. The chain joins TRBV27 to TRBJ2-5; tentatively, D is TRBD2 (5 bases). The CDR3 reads CAQRAGKTQYF. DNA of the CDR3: TGTGCCCAACGGGCGGGTAAGACCCAGTACTTC.